The 16 T cell receptor beta chains below come from one sample, sequenced in a study of human T cells and chemical hapten exposure. MiXCR, run by TCRdb on the RACE reads, gives a single entry per CDR3 protein. The table has around 110,000 distinct CDR3 sequences, roughly 10% seen once. The sample's time point: patch test 3, about 24 weeks after DPC sensitization. As for treatment: therapeutic diphenylcyclopropenone sensitization with weekly scalp DPC. Sequencing used whole blood, obtained in connection with sensitization to the hapten diphenylcyclopropenone (DPC). All receptors derive from a woman aged 45 to 65 with alopecia areata. Some clones in this sample may be carry-over from other donors' samples.

This clonotype has more than one count but fewer than ten. V is TRBV10-3 and J is TRBJ2-6; D may be TRBD1 (6 bases). The germline V gene encodes CDR1 ENHRY and CDR2 SYGVKD. V was cut by 11 bases and J by 0 bases, with 17 bases left in between. The CDR3 loop spans 16 amino acids. In DNA, the CDR3 is TGTGCCTCCAAGGGGGACGCCAGCTCTGGGGCCAACGTCCTGACTTTC. Protein: CASKGDASSGANVLTF.

This clonotype was seen a few times. The genes are TRBV18 and TRBJ2-1; 9 bases align to TRBD2. The CDR3 totals 16 residues. CDR1 is KGHSH, CDR2 LQKENI, per germline. J lost 6 bases, V lost 3 bases, and 9 bases had no gene match. The chain's CDR3 is CASSPGAGGPLNEQFF. DNA of the CDR3: TGTGCCAGCTCACCCGGGGCGGGAGGGCCGCTCAATGAGCAGTTCTTC.

This clonotype has at least ten counts. This chain joins TRBV29-1 and TRBJ2-7, with 8 bases that match TRBD1. In germline, CDR1 is SQVTM, CDR2 ANQGSEA. V lost 1 base to trimming and J lost 2 bases; unmatched junction nucleotides: 4. This CDR3 contains 14 residues. CDR3 amino acids: CSVEGGQAPYEQYF. The CDR3 DNA follows: TGCAGCGTTGAAGGGGGACAGGCCCCCTACGAGCAGTACTTC.

This clonotype was counted a few times. V usage is TRBV4-2 and J usage is TRBJ2-7, with D unclear. The CDR3 is 14 residues long. Per the germline V gene, CDR1 is LGHNA and CDR2 is YNFKEQ. The V end lost 0 bases, the J end lost 1 base, and 7 bases lay between the germline ends. The DNA of the CDR3 is TGTGCCAGCAGCCAAGAGTCGTATTCCTACGAGCAGTACTTC. The encoded protein is CASSQESYSYEQYF.

The V gene is TRBV15, the J gene TRBJ1-5; a weak D match, TRBD1 (6 bases). The CDR3 runs to 15 residues. Germline CDR1 LNHNV, CDR2 YYDKDF (reference sequence). V was shortened by 3 bases and J by 3 bases, with 12 bases between the two germline ends. Here the CDR3 reads CATSRDRLANQPQHF. CDR3 DNA sequence: TGTGCCACCAGCAGGGACAGACTGGCCAATCAGCCCCAGCATTTT.

This clonotype was found a few times. V and J are TRBV6-6 and TRBJ1-5, with no clear D. This CDR3 spans 16 amino acids. Trimming took 6 bases from V and 5 from J, leaving 20 bases between them. The germline CDR1 and CDR2 sequences are MNHNY and SVGAGI (reference sequence). The CDR3 region is CASSRFVRGVHQPQHF. CDR3 coding DNA: TGTGCCAGCAGCCGCTTCGTTAGAGGCGTTCATCAGCCCCAGCATTTT.

The gene calls are TRBV25-1 and TRBJ2-3, with D perhaps matching TRBD2 (6 bases). Germline assignment: CDR1 MGHDK and CDR2 SYGVNS. The CDR3 length is 15 residues. Trimming took off 4 bases at V and 4 bases at J, with 15 bases between the two ends. In nucleotides, the CDR3 is TGTGCCAGCAGTGTCCTAGCGCAGGGATCAGATACGCAGTATTTT. This encodes CASSVLAQGSDTQYF.

J is TRBJ2-1 and V is TRBV6-2 or TRBV6-3; TRBD2 aligns across 9 bases. CDR3 length: 18 amino acids. Germline CDR1 is MNHEY and CDR2 is SVGEGT. J was trimmed by 0 bases and V by 7 bases; bases with no gene match: 13. The CDR3 sequence: CASIPDWAGGSSYNEQFF. The CDR3, as DNA: TGTGCCAGCATCCCCGACTGGGCGGGAGGGTCCTCCTACAATGAGCAGTTCTTC.

The chain joins TRBV5-1 to TRBJ2-7; no clear D. Germline V lookup: CDR1 SGHRS, CDR2 YFSETQ. Trimming took 4 bases from V and 0 from J, leaving 11 bases between them. The CDR3 consists of 14 residues. CDR3 sequence: CASSPSDLSYEQYF. In DNA form, the CDR3 reads TGCGCCAGCAGCCCATCGGACCTCTCCTACGAGCAGTACTTC.

The chain carries TRBV9 and TRBJ2-7, with no clear D. The CDR3 covers 13 residues. V lost 3 bases and J 6 bases, leaving 13 bases between the germline ends. CDR1 is SGDLS, CDR2 YYNGEE, per germline. The CDR3 reads CASSAKTPGEQYF. The DNA for the CDR3 is TGTGCCAGCAGCGCGAAAACACCCGGCGAGCAGTACTTC. Full variable domain (rest looked up from reference TRBV9 and TRBJ2-7): DSGVTQTPKHLITATGQRVTLRCSPRSGDLSVYWYQQSLDQGLQFLIQYYNGEERAKGNILERFSAQQFPDLHSELNLSSLELGDSALYFCASSAKTPGEQYFGPGTRLTVT.

The chain is built from TRBV12-3 or TRBV12-4 and TRBJ2-3; D possibly uses TRBD1 or TRBD2 (6 bases each). V lost 4 bases and J 0 bases, leaving 20 bases between the germline ends. CDR3 length equals 18 residues. CDR3 nucleotide sequence: TGTGCCAGCAGTTCCAACAGGGTGGTGGGAGGCAGCACAGATACGCAGTATTTT. Protein product: CASSSNRVVGGSTDTQYF.

This clonotype was recorded many times. The chain employs TRBV6-5 and TRBJ2-7; TRBD2 might be the D (7 bases). Germline CDR1 reads MNHEY; CDR2 reads SVGAGI. V was shortened by 2 bases and J by 3 bases, with 14 bases between the two germline ends. This CDR3 region has 15 residues. The CDR3 loop reads CASSYGRGNYYEQYF. CDR3 nucleotide sequence: TGTGCCAGCAGTTACGGGAGGGGGAACTACTACGAGCAGTACTTC.

With respect to this clonotype: A read error may be the cause here, since a much bigger clone is one base away. V is TRBV27 and J is TRBJ2-1; D is possibly TRBD2 (6 bases). Trimming stripped 9 bases from V and 6 bases from J, with 9 bases between. Germline V gene sequence: CDR1 MNHEY, CDR2 SMNVEV (reference sequence). The CDR3 length is 11 residues. The CDR3 DNA is TGTGCCAGTAAGCGGGTCAATGAGCAGTTCTTC. This encodes CASKRVNEQFF.

This clonotype was counted at least ten times. V gene TRBV9 combines with J gene TRBJ1-1; D gene uncertain. The V end was cut by 0 bases, the J end by 8 bases, with 11 bases between. The CDR3 is 13 residues long. Germline V gene lookup returns CDR1 SGDLS and CDR2 YYNGEE. CDR3 loop: CASSVGFGREAFF. In DNA form, the CDR3 reads TGTGCCAGCAGCGTAGGGTTCGGCAGGGAAGCTTTCTTT.

This clonotype has only a few counts. The chain recombines TRBV7-2 with TRBJ2-7; D might be TRBD1 (6 bases). The CDR3 runs to 14 residues. Germline V gene lookup returns CDR1 SGHTA and CDR2 FQGNSA. The V end lost 2 bases, the J end lost 1 base, and 9 bases lay between the germline ends. This CDR3 reads CASSLTRGSYEQYF. The CDR3 bases are TGTGCCAGCAGCTTAACCAGGGGATCCTACGAGCAGTACTTC.

This clonotype was counted ten times or more. The chain uses TRBV5-1 and TRBJ2-5, with D tentatively TRBD1 (6 bases). Germline lookup yields CDR1 SGHRS and CDR2 YFSETQ. CDR3 length: 12 amino acids. V dropped 3 bases and J dropped 3 bases, with 6 bases sitting between them. CDR3 in DNA: TGCGCCAGCAGCTGGACAGAAGAGACCCAGTACTTC. As protein: CASSWTEETQYF.